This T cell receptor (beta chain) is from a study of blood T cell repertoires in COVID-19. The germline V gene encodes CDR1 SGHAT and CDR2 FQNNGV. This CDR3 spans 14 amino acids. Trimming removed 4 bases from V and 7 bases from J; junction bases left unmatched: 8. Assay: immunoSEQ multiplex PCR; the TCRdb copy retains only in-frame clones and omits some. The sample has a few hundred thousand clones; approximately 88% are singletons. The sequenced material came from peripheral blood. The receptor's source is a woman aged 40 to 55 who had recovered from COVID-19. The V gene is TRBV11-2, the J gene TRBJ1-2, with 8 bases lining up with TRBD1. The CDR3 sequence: CASSSSTGEGGYTF. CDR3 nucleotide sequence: TGTGCCAGCAGCTCGTCGACAGGGGAGGGTGGCTACACCTTC.